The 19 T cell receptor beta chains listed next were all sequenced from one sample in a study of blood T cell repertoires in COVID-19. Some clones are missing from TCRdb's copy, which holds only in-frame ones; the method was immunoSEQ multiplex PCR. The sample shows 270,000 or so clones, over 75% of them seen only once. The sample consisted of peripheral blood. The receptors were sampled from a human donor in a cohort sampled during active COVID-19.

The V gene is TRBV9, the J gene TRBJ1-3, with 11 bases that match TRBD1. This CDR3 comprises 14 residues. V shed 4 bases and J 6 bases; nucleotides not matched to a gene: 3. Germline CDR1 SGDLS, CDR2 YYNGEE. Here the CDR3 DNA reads TGTGCCAGCAGCCCTGGACAGGGGGCAAACACCATATATTTT. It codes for CASSPGQGANTIYF.

Here the CDR3 reads CASSLDGTGVPDTQYF. The DNA for the CDR3 is TGCGCCAGCAGCTTGGATGGGACAGGGGTCCCAGATACGCAGTATTTT. The chain recombines TRBV5-1 with TRBJ2-3, with 10 bases aligning to TRBD1. The CDR3 sequence is 16 residues long. V shed 0 bases, J shed 4 bases, and the junction held 5 bases outside the gene matches. Germline V gene data show CDR1 as SGHRS and CDR2 as YFSETQ.

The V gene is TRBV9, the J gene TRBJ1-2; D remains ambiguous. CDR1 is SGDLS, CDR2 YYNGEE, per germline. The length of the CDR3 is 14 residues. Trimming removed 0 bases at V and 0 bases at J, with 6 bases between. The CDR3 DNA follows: TGTGCCAGCAGCGTAGTAGCCACTAACTATGGCTACACCTTC. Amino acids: CASSVVATNYGYTF.

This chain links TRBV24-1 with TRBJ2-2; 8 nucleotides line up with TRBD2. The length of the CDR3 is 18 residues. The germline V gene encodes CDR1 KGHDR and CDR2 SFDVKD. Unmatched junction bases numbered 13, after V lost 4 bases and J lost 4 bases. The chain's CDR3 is CATSEPRMERECTGELFF. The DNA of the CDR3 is TGTGCCACCAGTGAACCTCGGATGGAGCGGGAGTGCACCGGGGAGCTGTTTTTT.

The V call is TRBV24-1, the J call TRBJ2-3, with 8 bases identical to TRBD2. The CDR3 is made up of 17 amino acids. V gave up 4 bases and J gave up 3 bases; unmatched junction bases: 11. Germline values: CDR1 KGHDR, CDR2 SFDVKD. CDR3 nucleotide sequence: TGTGCCACCAGTGACCCCGGGGGAGCGGGAGAGACAGATACGCAGTATTTT. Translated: CATSDPGGAGETDTQYF.

CDR3 loop: CAISPGQGGNIQYF. The DNA for the CDR3 is TGTGCCATCAGCCCGGGACAGGGGGGAAACATTCAGTACTTC. The chain couples TRBV10-3 to TRBJ2-4, with 11 bases that match TRBD1. J lost 6 bases, V lost 6 bases, and 4 bases had no gene match. This CDR3 is built from 14 residues. In germline, CDR1 is ENHRY, CDR2 SYGVKD.

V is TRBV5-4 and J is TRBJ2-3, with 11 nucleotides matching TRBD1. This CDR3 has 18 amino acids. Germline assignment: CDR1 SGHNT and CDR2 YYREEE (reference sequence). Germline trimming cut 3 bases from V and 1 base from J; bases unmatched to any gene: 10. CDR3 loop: CASSSGQGAALGTDTQYF. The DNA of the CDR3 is TGTGCCAGCAGCTCCGGACAGGGGGCAGCTCTTGGCACAGATACGCAGTATTTT.

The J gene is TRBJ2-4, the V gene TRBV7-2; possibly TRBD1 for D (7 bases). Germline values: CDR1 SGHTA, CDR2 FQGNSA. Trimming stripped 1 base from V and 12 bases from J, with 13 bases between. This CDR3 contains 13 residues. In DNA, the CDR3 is TGTGCCAGCAGCTTAGTCAGGGGGGTAGATCAGTACTTC. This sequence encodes CASSLVRGVDQYF.

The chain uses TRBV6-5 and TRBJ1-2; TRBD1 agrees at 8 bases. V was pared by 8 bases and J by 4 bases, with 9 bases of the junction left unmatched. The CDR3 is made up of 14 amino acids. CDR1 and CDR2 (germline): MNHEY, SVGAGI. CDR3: CASGSRGLGYGYTF. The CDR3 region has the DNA TGTGCCAGCGGGTCCAGGGGGCTTGGCTATGGCTACACCTTC.

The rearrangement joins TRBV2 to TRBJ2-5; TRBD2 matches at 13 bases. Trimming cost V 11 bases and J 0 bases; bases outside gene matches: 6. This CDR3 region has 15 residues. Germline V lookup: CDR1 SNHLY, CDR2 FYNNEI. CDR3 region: CAGGLAGMYQETQYF. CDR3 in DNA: TGTGCCGGGGGACTAGCGGGGATGTACCAAGAGACCCAGTACTTC.

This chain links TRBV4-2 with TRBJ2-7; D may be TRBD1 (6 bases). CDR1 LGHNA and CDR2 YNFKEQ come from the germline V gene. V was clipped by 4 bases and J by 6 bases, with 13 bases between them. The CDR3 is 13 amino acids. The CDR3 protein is CASSRELGGEQYF. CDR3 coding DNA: TGTGCCAGCAGCCGTGAACTAGGGGGCGAGCAGTACTTC.

The CDR3 nucleotides read TGCGCCAGTGGGGCAGCGGGCCGGAACGGTGGCTACACCTTC. Translation: CASGAAGRNGGYTF. This sequence joins TRBV5-1 and TRBJ1-2; weak D call: TRBD1 (5 bases). Germline CDR1 SGHRS, CDR2 YFSETQ. The CDR3 loop spans 14 amino acids. Deletions cut 8 bases from V and 7 bases from J, with 21 bases between.

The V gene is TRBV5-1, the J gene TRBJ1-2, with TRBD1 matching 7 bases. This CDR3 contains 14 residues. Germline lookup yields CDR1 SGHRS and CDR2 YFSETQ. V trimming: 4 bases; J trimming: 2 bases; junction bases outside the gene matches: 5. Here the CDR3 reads CASSTGQANYGYTF. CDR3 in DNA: TGCGCCAGCAGCACCGGACAGGCGAACTATGGCTACACCTTC.

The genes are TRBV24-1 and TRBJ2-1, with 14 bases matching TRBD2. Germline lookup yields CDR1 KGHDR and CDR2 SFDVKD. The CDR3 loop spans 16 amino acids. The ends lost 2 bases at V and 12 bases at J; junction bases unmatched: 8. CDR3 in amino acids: CATSDSGTSGSLGQFF. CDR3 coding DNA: TGTGCCACCAGTGATTCCGGGACTAGCGGGAGTCTGGGGCAGTTCTTC.

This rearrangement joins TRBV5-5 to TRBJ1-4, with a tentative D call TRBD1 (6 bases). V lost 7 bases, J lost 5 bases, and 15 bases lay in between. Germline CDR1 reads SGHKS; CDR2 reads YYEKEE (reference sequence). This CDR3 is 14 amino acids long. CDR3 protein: CASGLGQTNEKLFF. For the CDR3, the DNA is TGTGCCAGCGGTCTCGGACAGACAAATGAAAAACTGTTTTTT.

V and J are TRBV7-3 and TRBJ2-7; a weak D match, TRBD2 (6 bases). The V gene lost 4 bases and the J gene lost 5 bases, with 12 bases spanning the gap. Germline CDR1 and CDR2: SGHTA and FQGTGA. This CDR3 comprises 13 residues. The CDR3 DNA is TGTGCCAGCAGCTCTAGCGCTAGGAACGAGCAGTACTTC. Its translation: CASSSSARNEQYF.

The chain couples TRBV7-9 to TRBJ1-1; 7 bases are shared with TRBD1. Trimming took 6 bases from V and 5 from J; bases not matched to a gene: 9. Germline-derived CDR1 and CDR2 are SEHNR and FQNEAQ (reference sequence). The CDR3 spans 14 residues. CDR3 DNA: TGTGCCAGCAGTTCTCAATCAGGGGGAACTGAAGCTTTCTTT. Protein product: CASSSQSGGTEAFF.

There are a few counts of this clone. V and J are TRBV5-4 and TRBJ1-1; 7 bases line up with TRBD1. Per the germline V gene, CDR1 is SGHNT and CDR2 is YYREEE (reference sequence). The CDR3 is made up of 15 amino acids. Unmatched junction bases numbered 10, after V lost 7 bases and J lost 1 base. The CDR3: CASFRWAGGNTEAFF. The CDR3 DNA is TGTGCCAGCTTCCGATGGGCAGGGGGGAACACTGAAGCTTTCTTT.

The chain's CDR3 is CASTSLGLGGYEQYF. The CDR3 coding sequence is TGCGCCAGCACCTCGCTCGGGCTAGGGGGTTACGAGCAGTACTTC. The chain carries TRBV5-1 and TRBJ2-7; D might be TRBD1 (6 bases). Trimming cost V 6 bases and J 4 bases, with 20 bases left between them. The CDR3 totals 15 residues. Germline-derived CDR1 and CDR2 are SGHRS and YFSETQ.